Each of the 23 T cell receptor beta chains below was sequenced from the same sample in a study of regulatory T cells in long-lasting Graves disease. Building the TCR beta libraries relied on iRepertoire HTBI primers, and CDR3 regions underwent Arm-PCR. TCRdb used MiXCR to reprocess the multiplex PCR reads, holding one entry per CDR3 protein. This table holds roughly 430,000 distinct CDR3 sequences, roughly 17% found once. Sample time point: newly diagnosed GD, antithyroid drugs for less than 3 months. The TCR library was made from RNA extracted from PBMCs. This same sample was also taken into another study, of T cells in Graves' hyperthyroidism and ophthalmopathy.

Here the sequenced sample was peripheral blood mononuclear cells (PBMCs), taken at new diagnosis, from a patient treated with antithyroid drugs. The receptors come from a woman aged 25 to 39 with Graves disease.

This clonotype was seen repeatedly, ten times or more. The chain joins TRBV7-9 to TRBJ2-1; 14 bases are shared with TRBD2. CDR3 size: 17 residues. Per the germline V gene, CDR1 is SEHNR and CDR2 is FQNEAQ (reference sequence). The junction had 8 bases not matched to a gene; V was cut back by 4 bases and J by 6 bases. The CDR3 spells CASSSPGLAGGGNEQFF. The CDR3 coding sequence is TGTGCCAGCAGCTCCCCCGGACTAGCGGGGGGAGGCAATGAGCAGTTCTTC.

The table lists this clonotype with many counts. The J gene is TRBJ1-1, the V gene TRBV28; the D is unclear. The V gene lost 5 bases and the J gene lost 8 bases, with 6 bases spanning the gap. The V gene's germline CDR1 is MDHEN and CDR2 SYDVKM. The CDR3 has 10 amino acids. The CDR3 protein is CASSAVEAFF. The CDR3 nucleotides read TGTGCCAGCAGTGCAGTGGAAGCTTTCTTT.

This clonotype was seen at least ten times. The rearrangement joins TRBV7-2 to TRBJ2-1; possible D gene TRBD2, 6 bases. V lost 3 bases to trimming and J lost 0 bases, with 15 bases between them. CDR3 length: 17 residues. The germline CDR1 and CDR2 sequences are SGHTA and FQGNSA. The CDR3 loop is CASSLHSGTSSYNEQFF. The CDR3 DNA follows: TGTGCCAGCAGCTTGCATAGCGGAACTAGCTCCTACAATGAGCAGTTCTTC.

The chain joins TRBV6-5 to TRBJ2-7; the D is unclear. The CDR3 has 13 residues. V lost 0 bases and J 4 bases, leaving 7 bases between the germline ends. CDR1 is MNHEY and CDR2 is SVGAGI in the germline V gene. CDR3 nucleotide sequence: TGTGCCAGCAGTTACTCGAGGCTTTACGAGCAGTACTTC. It codes for CASSYSRLYEQYF.

This clonotype was detected ten times or more. The chain has TRBV20-1 and TRBJ2-1; possible D gene TRBD1, 5 bases. Per the germline V gene, CDR1 is DFQATT and CDR2 is SNEGSKA (reference sequence). The CDR3 length is 15 residues. V was pared by 2 bases and J by 5 bases, with 16 bases between. Here the CDR3 DNA reads TGCAGTGCTAGACTACTTAGGACACTGCACAATGAGCAGTTCTTC. Residues: CSARLLRTLHNEQFF.

This clonotype was recorded at least ten times. J is TRBJ2-2 and V is TRBV6-5; TRBD2 aligns across 9 bases. Germline lookup yields CDR1 MNHEY and CDR2 SVGAGI. The V and J ends lost 0 bases and 11 bases, in that order; junction bases with no gene match: 10. The CDR3 is 16 amino acids. In DNA, the CDR3 is TGTGCCAGCAGTTACTCTCGCGGGAGGGGCGGGTTAGAGCTGTTTTTT. This encodes CASSYSRGRGGLELFF.

This clonotype was seen only a few times. The chain links TRBV10-3 to TRBJ1-2; D remains unclear. The germline V gene encodes CDR1 ENHRY and CDR2 SYGVKD. The V end was cut by 2 bases, the J end by 4 bases, with 14 bases between. The CDR3 runs 15 residues. CDR3 region: CAISEPEPDFYGYTF. The CDR3 DNA reads as TGTGCCATCAGTGAGCCGGAACCAGATTTCTATGGCTACACCTTC.

The rearrangement links TRBV20-1 to TRBJ2-1; 9 nucleotides match TRBD2. Germline V gives CDR1 DFQATT, CDR2 SNEGSKA (reference sequence). Unmatched junction bases numbered 18, after V lost 3 bases and J lost 0 bases. CDR3 size: 20 residues. CDR3 DNA sequence: TGCAGTGCTAGGACGCTGAGGGGCAGACTAGCGGAAAGCTCCTACAATGAGCAGTTCTTC. Its translation is CSARTLRGRLAESSYNEQFF.

This clonotype was detected ten times or more. This sequence joins TRBV7-2 and TRBJ2-4, with D possibly called TRBD1 or TRBD2 (5 bases each). Germline CDR1 SGHTA, CDR2 FQGNSA. The V gene lost 5 bases and the J gene lost 11 bases, with 13 bases spanning the gap. The CDR3 covers 12 residues. The CDR3 DNA reads TGTGCCAGCAGCCTGGGACCGCCTGTTCAGTACTTC. As protein: CASSLGPPVQYF.

This clonotype was observed many times. The rearrangement links TRBV12-3 or TRBV12-4 to TRBJ1-1; D is uncertain. V was clipped by 1 base and J by 8 bases, with 11 bases between them. The CDR3 loop spans 13 amino acids. The CDR3 nucleotides read TGTGCCAGCAGTTTAGGGTTGCTCGGAGAAGCTTTCTTT. Its translation: CASSLGLLGEAFF.

This clonotype was picked up many times. The V and J genes are TRBV28 and TRBJ2-7; D is uncertain. V shed 6 bases and J shed 2 bases, with 17 bases lying between them. The CDR3 length is 15 residues. CDR1 and CDR2 (germline): MDHEN, SYDVKM. CDR3 sequence (DNA): TGTGCCAGCAGCCCCCGTCCGGACGCCCCCTACGAGCAGTACTTC. Translation: CASSPRPDAPYEQYF. The variable domain in full, completed from reference TRBV28 and TRBJ2-7, reads DVKVTQSSRYLVKRTGEKVFLECVQDMDHENMFWYRQDPGLGLRLIYFSYDVKMKEKGDIPEGYSVSREKKERFSLILESASTNQTSMYLCASSPRPDAPYEQYFGPGTRLTVT.

V and J are TRBV28 and TRBJ1-1; D not resolved. Per germline, CDR1 MDHEN and CDR2 SYDVKM. With 8 bases removed from V and 5 bases from J, the gap between germline ends came to 9 bases. The CDR3 sequence is 11 residues long. The CDR3 DNA follows: TGTGCCAGCCTAAGCGGGACTGAAGCTTTCTTT. This translates into CASLSGTEAFF.

This clonotype was observed at least ten times. The rearrangement links TRBV7-2 to TRBJ2-1; no firm D call. The germline V gene has CDR1 SGHTA and CDR2 FQGNSA. This CDR3 has 18 residues. Trimming shortened V by 0 bases and J by 0 bases, and 15 bases separated the two germline ends. CDR3 nucleotides: TGTGCCAGCAGCTTAGCCGTCTTCTCCAAGAGCTCCTACAATGAGCAGTTCTTC. It is translated as CASSLAVFSKSSYNEQFF.

The table lists this clonotype with many counts. The rearrangement uses TRBV14 and TRBJ2-3; 9 bases line up with TRBD2. Germline V lookup: CDR1 SGHDN, CDR2 FVKESK. This CDR3 region has 18 residues. The V segment lost 0 bases and the J segment 2 bases; nucleotides outside the gene matches: 9. The CDR3 coding sequence is TGTGCCAGCAGCCAAGAGGCCCTTCTAGCGGGACTCACAGATACGCAGTATTTT. It is translated as CASSQEALLAGLTDTQYF.

This clonotype was seen repeatedly, ten times or more. This chain joins TRBV27 and TRBJ2-2; TRBD1 matches 7 bases. Unmatched junction bases numbered 4, after V lost 3 bases and J lost 6 bases. The CDR3 extends over 14 amino acids. Germline V gene sequence: CDR1 MNHEY, CDR2 SMNVEV (reference sequence). The CDR3 DNA reads as TGTGCCAGCAGTTTGGACAGGTCCTCCGGGGAGCTGTTTTTT. This encodes CASSLDRSSGELFF.

This clonotype was seen repeatedly, ten times or more. The chain uses TRBV6-5 and TRBJ1-1, with a possible D match to TRBD1 (5 bases). The CDR3 extends over 15 amino acids. CDR1 is MNHEY, CDR2 SVGAGI, per germline. Between the trimmed V and J ends, which lost 4 bases and 4 bases, there was a span of 16 bases. CDR3 sequence: CASSSRGGVVTEAFF. DNA of the CDR3: TGTGCCAGCAGTTCTCGGGGGGGAGTCGTCACTGAAGCTTTCTTT.

This clonotype was picked up a small number of times. The chain carries TRBV15 and TRBJ1-5; 9 nucleotides match TRBD1. The CDR3 is made up of 15 amino acids. Trimming took 7 bases from V and 3 from J; bases not matched to a gene: 7. The germline gives CDR1 LNHNV, CDR2 YYDKDF (reference sequence). The CDR3 sequence: CATTSTGGNNQPQHF. The CDR3 coding sequence is TGTGCCACCACCTCGACAGGGGGGAACAATCAGCCCCAGCATTTT.

The chain couples TRBV20-1 to TRBJ2-7, with a possible D match to TRBD2 (6 bases). Trimming took 3 bases from V and 7 from J, leaving 13 bases between them. The CDR3 loop spans 12 amino acids. The germline gives CDR1 DFQATT, CDR2 SNEGSKA (reference sequence). The CDR3 loop reads CSASPPAGEQYF. The CDR3 nucleotides are TGCAGTGCTAGCCCGCCGGCGGGGGAGCAGTACTTC.

The chain recombines TRBV10-3 with TRBJ2-3, with unresolved D. The CDR3 sequence is 13 residues long. V was trimmed by 3 bases and J by 6 bases, leaving 10 bases between them. CDR1 ENHRY and CDR2 SYGVKD come from the germline V gene. CDR3 bases: TGTGCCATCAGTGAAGGCCGGGCCGATACGCAGTATTTT. This translates into CAISEGRADTQYF.

This clonotype was seen ten or more times. This sequence joins TRBV5-1 and TRBJ1-1; D gene ambiguous. The CDR3 loop spans 15 amino acids. The V gene lost 1 base and the J gene lost 0 bases, with 10 bases spanning the gap. Germline CDR1 reads SGHRS; CDR2 reads YFSETQ. CDR3 sequence (DNA): TGCGCCAGCAGCTTGTACGTCAACATGAACACTGAAGCTTTCTTT. This encodes CASSLYVNMNTEAFF. The whole variable domain, remainder taken from reference TRBV5-1 and TRBJ1-1, is KAGVTQTPRYLIKTRGQQVTLSCSPISGHRSVSWYQQTPGQGLQFLFEYFSETQRNKGNFPGRFSGRQFSNSRSEMNVSTLELGDSALYLCASSLYVNMNTEAFFGQGTRLTVV.

A remark on this clonotype: This sequence may be a read error, since a much larger clone differs from it by one base. V gene TRBV29-1 combines with J gene TRBJ1-1, with TRBD1 matching 7 bases. The CDR3 totals 15 residues. CDR1 and CDR2 from the germline V gene are SQVTM and ANQGSEA. CDR3: CGVRRPRDSDTEAFF. CDR3 in DNA: TGCGGCGTTAGACGACCTCGGGACAGCGACACTGAAGCTTTCTTT.

This clonotype was counted only a few times. A much larger clone lies a single base off, so this may be a read error. The V gene is TRBV3-1, the J gene TRBJ1-5, with unresolved D. The CDR3 spans 13 residues. Germline V gene sequence: CDR1 LGHDT, CDR2 YNNKEL (reference sequence). CDR3 in amino acids: CASSHEANQLQHF. CDR3 nucleotides: TGTGCCAGCAGCCACGAGGCCAATCAGCTCCAGCATTTT.

This clonotype was observed many times. V usage is TRBV30 and J usage is TRBJ1-1; D may be TRBD1 (5 bases). Germline V gene sequence: CDR1 GTSNPN, CDR2 SVGIG (reference sequence). There are 14 residues in the CDR3. The V gene lost 2 bases and the J gene lost 1 base, with 11 bases spanning the gap. CDR3 protein: CAWSRGAANTEAFF. CDR3 sequence (DNA): TGTGCCTGGAGTCGTGGGGCCGCGAACACTGAAGCTTTCTTT. The full variable domain, its missing parts supplied by reference TRBV30 and TRBJ1-1, is SQTIHQWPATLVQPVGSPLSLECTVEGTSNPNLYWYRQAAGRGLQLLFYSVGIGQISSEVPQNLSASRPQDRQFILSSKKLLLSDSGFYLCAWSRGAANTEAFFGQGTRLTVV.